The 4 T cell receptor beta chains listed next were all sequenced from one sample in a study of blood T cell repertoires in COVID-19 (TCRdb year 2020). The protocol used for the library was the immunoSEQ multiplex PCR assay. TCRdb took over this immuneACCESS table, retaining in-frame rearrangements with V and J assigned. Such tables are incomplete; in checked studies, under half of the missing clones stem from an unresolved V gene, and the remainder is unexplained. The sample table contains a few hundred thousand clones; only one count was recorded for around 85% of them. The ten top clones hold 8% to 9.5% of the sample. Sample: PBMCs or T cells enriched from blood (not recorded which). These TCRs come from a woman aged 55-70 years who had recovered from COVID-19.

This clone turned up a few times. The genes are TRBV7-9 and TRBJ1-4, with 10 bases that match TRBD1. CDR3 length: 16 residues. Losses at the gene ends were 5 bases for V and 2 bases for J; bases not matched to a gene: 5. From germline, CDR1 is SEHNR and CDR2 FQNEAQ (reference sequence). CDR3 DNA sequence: TGTGCCAGCAGCACAGGACAGGGGGGGACTAATGAAAAACTGTTTTTT. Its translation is CASSTGQGGTNEKLFF.

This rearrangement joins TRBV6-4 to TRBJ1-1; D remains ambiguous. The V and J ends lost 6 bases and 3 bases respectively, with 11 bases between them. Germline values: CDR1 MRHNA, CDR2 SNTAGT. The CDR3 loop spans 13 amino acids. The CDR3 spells CASRAQRDTEAFF. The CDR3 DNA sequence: TGTGCCAGCAGGGCCCAGAGGGACACTGAAGCTTTCTTT.

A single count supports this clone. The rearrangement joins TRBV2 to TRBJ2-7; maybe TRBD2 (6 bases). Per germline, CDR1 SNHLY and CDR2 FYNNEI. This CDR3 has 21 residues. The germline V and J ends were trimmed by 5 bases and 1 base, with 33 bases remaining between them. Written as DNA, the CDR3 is TGTGCCAGCAGTTTCCCCCGTGGAGGGGCATCTAATGAGCGTTTTTCCTACGAGCAGTACTTC. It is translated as CASSFPRGGASNERFSYEQYF.

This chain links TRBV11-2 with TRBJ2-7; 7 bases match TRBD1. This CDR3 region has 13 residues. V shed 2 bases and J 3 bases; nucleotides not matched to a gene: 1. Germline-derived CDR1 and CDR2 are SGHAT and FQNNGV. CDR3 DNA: TGTGCCAGCAGCTTAAGGGACAGCTACGAGCAGTACTTC. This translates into CASSLRDSYEQYF.